A few counts support the clone carrying this TCR beta chain. The data are from a study of regulatory T cells in long-lasting Graves disease. Building of the TCR beta libraries involved iRepertoire HTBI primers and Arm-PCR of CDR3 regions. TCRdb recomputed calls from the multiplex PCR reads with MiXCR, one row per CDR3 protein. The table shows 440,000 or so distinct CDR3 sequences, with under 15% occurring only once. This CDR3 spans 17 amino acids. Germline CDR1 and CDR2: SGDLS and YYNGEE. V lost 0 bases to trimming and J lost 6 bases; unmatched junction nucleotides: 11. Time point noted: newly diagnosed GD, antithyroid drugs for less than 3 months. PBMC RNA served as the TCR library source. The same data also went into a second study, on T cells in Graves' hyperthyroidism and ophthalmopathy.

This TCR came from a woman younger than 45 with Graves disease. Sequencing was performed on peripheral blood mononuclear cells (PBMCs), taken at new diagnosis, from a patient treated with antithyroid drugs. The chain combines TRBV9 with TRBJ2-3; TRBD1 matches at 9 bases. The CDR3 DNA reads TGTGCCAGCAGCGTAGCTCTGCCGGGACAGGGAGTCGATACGCAGTATTTT. Translated, it gives CASSVALPGQGVDTQYF.